Presented here are 11 T cell receptor beta chains from one specimen sequenced in a study of cytomegalovirus exposure and HLA in healthy donors. The PCR ran on 60 Vbeta and 13 Jbeta primers. Generated by immunoSEQ multiplex PCR, the TCRdb table keeps only in-frame clones and is missing some. The sample lists 200,000 to 300,000 clones, approximately 85% occurring once. The sequenced material came from PBMCs. Receptor source: a woman in her thirties or forties in good health and CMV-seropositive.

The CDR3 DNA sequence: TGTGCCAGCAGCAGAGAGGCCGCCGCCTACGAGCAGTACTTC. Amino acids: CASSREAAAYEQYF. The chain is built from TRBV11-3 and TRBJ2-7, with D unresolved. Germline values: CDR1 SGHNT, CDR2 YENEEA. V was trimmed by 5 bases and J by 2 bases, leaving 13 bases between them. CDR3 length: 14 amino acids. Looking up the rest from reference TRBV11-3 and TRBJ2-7 gives the full variable domain: EAGVVQSPRYKIIEKKQPVAFWCNPISGHNTLYWYLQNLGQGPELLIRYENEEAVDDSQLPKDRFSAERLKGVDSTLKIQPAELGDSAVYLCASSREAAAYEQYFGPGTRLTVT.

This chain joins TRBV28 and TRBJ2-2, with TRBD2 identical over 9 bases. The V and J ends lost 6 bases and 2 bases, in that order; junction bases with no gene match: 1. The CDR3 runs to 14 residues. CDR1 and CDR2 (germline): MDHEN, SYDVKM. The CDR3 reads CASRTSGNTGELFF. The CDR3 region has the DNA TGTGCCAGCAGGACTAGCGGAAACACCGGGGAGCTGTTTTTT.

This clone occurred once. The rearrangement links TRBV28 to TRBJ2-7, with TRBD1 matching 10 bases. This CDR3 comprises 17 residues. CDR1 and CDR2 (germline): MDHEN, SYDVKM. V shed 4 bases, J shed 4 bases, and the junction held 13 bases outside the gene matches. CDR3 sequence (DNA): TGTGCCAGCAGTTCTCCGGACAGGGGGGAGGGTGGGTACGAGCAGTACTTC. Its translation: CASSSPDRGEGGYEQYF.

The chain links TRBV28 to TRBJ1-6; D perhaps matches TRBD1 (6 bases). With 6 bases removed from V and 6 bases from J, the gap between germline ends came to 21 bases. CDR1 MDHEN and CDR2 SYDVKM come from the germline V gene. The CDR3 is 17 amino acids. DNA for the CDR3: TGTGCCAGCAGAATTGACTCCGGGACATGGGGTAATTCACCCCTCCACTTT. Encoded protein: CASRIDSGTWGNSPLHF. Supplemented by reference TRBV28 and TRBJ1-6, the full variable domain reads DVKVTQSSRYLVKRTGEKVFLECVQDMDHENMFWYRQDPGLGLRLIYFSYDVKMKEKGDIPEGYSVSREKKERFSLILESASTNQTSMYLCASRIDSGTWGNSPLHFGNGTRLTVT.

This clone appeared a single time. The chain employs TRBV19 and TRBJ2-3; 10 bases align to TRBD2. The germline V gene encodes CDR1 LNHDA and CDR2 SQIVND (reference sequence). The V and J ends lost 0 bases and 5 bases, in that order; junction bases with no gene match: 8. This CDR3 region has 17 residues. The CDR3 DNA follows: TGTGCCAGTAGTATAGATCAGCGGGAGGGCCGGGGAGATACGCAGTATTTT. It is translated as CASSIDQREGRGDTQYF.

DNA for the CDR3: TGCGCCAGCAGCTTGATCGCTAGCGGGATCACCGGGGAGCTGTTTTTT. Its translation: CASSLIASGITGELFF. This rearrangement joins TRBV5-1 to TRBJ2-2; 9 bases are shared with TRBD2. The J segment lost 4 bases and the V segment lost 1 base, leaving 5 bases of the junction unmatched. Germline values: CDR1 SGHRS, CDR2 YFSETQ. The length of the CDR3 is 16 residues.

V gene TRBV19 combines with J gene TRBJ2-1; TRBD2 matches at 14 bases. The V and J ends lost 8 bases and 1 base, in that order; junction bases with no gene match: 7. The CDR3 has 17 residues. The germline gives CDR1 LNHDA, CDR2 SQIVND (reference sequence). DNA of the CDR3: TGTGCCAGTTCCGGGACTAGCGGGAGTATTTCCTACAATGAGCAGTTCTTC. Its protein is CASSGTSGSISYNEQFF.

The genes are TRBV7-2 and TRBJ2-3; D may be TRBD2 (6 bases). CDR1 and CDR2 from the germline V gene are SGHTA and FQGNSA. The CDR3 sequence is 15 residues long. V lost 2 bases, J lost 5 bases, and 14 bases lay in between. CDR3 loop: CASSLTPGVGDTQYF. The CDR3 region has the DNA TGTGCCAGCAGCTTAACCCCGGGGGTGGGAGATACGCAGTATTTT.

Here the CDR3 DNA reads TGCAGCGTTGACCGAGGCCGGGGTAACTACGAGCAGTACTTC. This codes for CSVDRGRGNYEQYF. This rearrangement joins TRBV29-1 to TRBJ2-7; D is possibly TRBD2 (5 bases). V dropped 3 bases and J dropped 3 bases, with 15 bases sitting between them. The germline V gene has CDR1 SQVTM and CDR2 ANQGSEA. The CDR3 extends over 14 amino acids.

The J gene is TRBJ1-1, the V gene TRBV11-3; a weak D match, TRBD1 (6 bases). Germline-derived CDR1 and CDR2 are SGHNT and YENEEA. This CDR3 is 18 amino acids long. V was trimmed by 4 bases and J by 4 bases, leaving 25 bases between them. The CDR3 region has the DNA TGTGCCAGCAGCTCCCCCTCGGCAGGGGTTGTTAAGAGCACTGAAGCTTTCTTT. Translation: CASSSPSAGVVKSTEAFF.

Of note for this clone: Other DNA sequences in the sample encode the same CDR3. CDR3 amino acids: CASSLGPSRETQYF. DNA for the CDR3: TGTGCCAGCAGCTTGGGGCCTTCCCGAGAGACCCAGTACTTC. The chain recombines TRBV7-9 with TRBJ2-5, with D tentatively TRBD1 (5 bases). The CDR3 is 14 amino acids. V was clipped by 3 bases and J by 4 bases, with 12 bases between them. Germline CDR1 is SEHNR and CDR2 is FQNEAQ (reference sequence).